The next 27 T cell receptor beta chains were all read from a single sample in a study of shared clonotypes between healthy human individuals. Clones were read by immunoSEQ multiplex PCR, and TCRdb kept only the in-frame ones, dropping some. The top ten clones hold around 1.1% of a sample with over 2 million clones, roughly 94% of them seen once. Naive CD8 cells lacked CD45RO and underwent positive selection for CCR7, leaving out terminally differentiated effector memory CD45RA+ cells. Sequencing input: naive CD8+ T cells sorted from blood. These receptors originate from a man younger than 35 in good health.

The chain combines TRBV7-6 with TRBJ1-6, with D possibly being TRBD1 (5 bases). The V end lost 1 base, the J end lost 5 bases, and 15 bases lay between the germline ends. CDR1 and CDR2 from the germline V gene are SGHVS and FNYEAQ. This CDR3 is 17 amino acids long. In DNA form, the CDR3 reads TGTGCCAGCAGCTTAGGGTCGCTGGGGGTTGATAATTCACCCCTCCACTTT. Protein: CASSLGSLGVDNSPLHF. The whole variable domain, remainder taken from reference TRBV7-6 and TRBJ1-6, is GAGVSQSPRYKVTKRGQDVALRCDPISGHVSLYWYRQALGQGPEFLTYFNYEAQQDKSGLPNDRFSAERPEGSISTLTIQRTEQRDSAMYRCASSLGSLGVDNSPLHFGNGTRLTVT.

Of note for this clone: The same CDR3 also results from other DNA sequences found in this sample. The chain couples TRBV5-1 to TRBJ2-7; tentatively, D is TRBD1 (5 bases). V lost 2 bases and J lost 4, with 10 bases in between. The CDR3 length is 13 residues. Germline V gene lookup returns CDR1 SGHRS and CDR2 YFSETQ. The CDR3 DNA reads as TGCGCCAGCAGCTTCAGGGATGGGTACGAGCAGTACTTC. Residues: CASSFRDGYEQYF.

This chain uses TRBV10-2 with TRBJ2-1; D tentatively reads TRBD1 or TRBD2 (5 bases each). Germline CDR1 and CDR2: WSHSY and SAAADI. V shed 0 bases and J shed 0 bases, with 9 bases lying between them. The CDR3 is made up of 16 amino acids. CDR3 residues: CASSESGVSSYNEQFF. Here the CDR3 DNA reads TGCGCCAGCAGTGAGTCGGGGGTGAGCTCCTACAATGAGCAGTTCTTC.

Only one count was recorded for this clone. The chain links TRBV28 to TRBJ1-5; D not certain. The germline V gene has CDR1 MDHEN and CDR2 SYDVKM. V shed 3 bases and J shed 0 bases, with 12 bases lying between them. The length of the CDR3 is 16 residues. Here the CDR3 DNA reads TGTGCCAGCAGTTTCCGCGCAGAATATAGCAATCAGCCCCAGCATTTT. This encodes CASSFRAEYSNQPQHF.

V gene TRBV5-6 combines with J gene TRBJ1-1, with D unclear. The CDR3 contains 13 residues. Germline CDR1 is SGHDT and CDR2 is YYEEEE. V was shortened by 6 bases and J by 1 base, with 10 bases between the two germline ends. The CDR3 region is CASIVWGNTEAFF. DNA of the CDR3: TGTGCCAGCATTGTGTGGGGGAACACTGAAGCTTTCTTT.

The rearrangement uses TRBV14 and TRBJ2-5; D is unresolved. Between the trimmed V and J ends, which lost 0 bases and 4 bases, there was a span of 12 bases. Germline V CDR1 and CDR2: SGHDN, FVKESK. This CDR3 contains 15 residues. Written as DNA, the CDR3 is TGTGCCAGCAGCCAAGACGAAAACAACCGAGAGACCCAGTACTTC. Translation: CASSQDENNRETQYF.

This clone was found once. CDR3 coding DNA: TGTGCCAGCAGCCCATCCCCCCAGGGGACGGGCGGCTACACCTTC. Residues: CASSPSPQGTGGYTF. The chain recombines TRBV6-5 with TRBJ1-2, with D possibly TRBD1 on 6 matching bases. CDR1 and CDR2 from the germline V gene are MNHEY and SVGAGI. CDR3 length equals 15 residues. Trimming pared 6 bases from V and 8 bases from J, leaving 22 bases between.

The chain carries TRBV28 and TRBJ1-3; D might be TRBD1 (6 bases). Trimming took off 7 bases at V and 4 bases at J, with 20 bases between the two ends. The CDR3 is made up of 16 amino acids. Germline CDR1 is MDHEN and CDR2 is SYDVKM. The CDR3 sequence is CASTLYRGAQGNTIYF. CDR3 DNA sequence: TGTGCCAGCACCCTCTATAGGGGGGCGCAAGGAAACACCATATATTTT.

This chain connects TRBV4-2 to TRBJ2-7; D perhaps matches TRBD1 (7 bases). This CDR3 region has 15 residues. Germline V gene data show CDR1 as LGHNA and CDR2 as YNFKEQ. V lost 0 bases and J lost 4, with 13 bases in between. CDR3 sequence reads: CASSQDGGGAYEQYF. DNA for the CDR3: TGTGCCAGCAGCCAAGATGGAGGGGGCGCGTACGAGCAGTACTTC.

This chain uses TRBV4-2 with TRBJ2-3, with a weak D call TRBD2 (6 bases). Germline V gives CDR1 LGHNA, CDR2 YNFKEQ. Trimming stripped 2 bases from V and 0 bases from J, with 18 bases between. This CDR3 comprises 18 residues. CDR3 residues: CASSQYYSAGLSTDTQYF. The CDR3 DNA follows: TGTGCCAGCAGCCAATACTATTCGGCGGGGCTTAGCACAGATACGCAGTATTTT.

The chain uses TRBV4-1 and TRBJ1-2, with TRBD1 as a possible D gene (5 bases). The CDR3 loop spans 13 amino acids. The germline V gene has CDR1 MGHRA and CDR2 YSYEKL. Trimming removed 0 bases from V and 4 bases from J, with 6 bases in between. In nucleotides, the CDR3 is TGCGCCAGCAGCCAAGACAGGGTCTATGGCTACACCTTC. Translated: CASSQDRVYGYTF.

This clone was observed once. The chain combines TRBV11-2 with TRBJ2-7; possible D gene TRBD1, 6 bases. The CDR3 has 14 amino acids. V lost 6 bases to trimming and J lost 0 bases, with 12 bases between them. Germline V gene lookup returns CDR1 SGHAT and CDR2 FQNNGV. In nucleotides, the CDR3 is TGTGCCAGCAGGGGGGACACCAACTCCTACGAGCAGTACTTC. It encodes CASRGDTNSYEQYF.

The genes are TRBV7-2 and TRBJ1-1, with unresolved D. Looked up from germline, CDR1 is SGHTA and CDR2 is FQGNSA. V lost 0 bases and J lost 1, with 9 bases in between. This CDR3 has 15 residues. The CDR3 region has the DNA TGTGCCAGCAGCTTAGCGCGGGTGGGGAACACTGAAGCTTTCTTT. This translates into CASSLARVGNTEAFF.

The chain links TRBV5-6 to TRBJ1-3; D gene ambiguous. Trimming cost V 0 bases and J 3 bases, with 10 bases left between them. The CDR3 length is 15 residues. Germline CDR1 is SGHDT and CDR2 is YYEEEE. This chain's CDR3 is CASSLAEGVGNTIYF. For the CDR3, the DNA is TGTGCCAGCAGCTTGGCAGAAGGCGTTGGAAACACCATATATTTT.

The chain recombines TRBV7-9 with TRBJ2-5; D remains unclear. Looked up from germline, CDR1 is SEHNR and CDR2 is FQNEAQ (reference sequence). This CDR3 contains 11 residues. The V end was cut by 3 bases, the J end by 10 bases, with 9 bases between. CDR3 sequence: CASSFLGHQYF. The CDR3 DNA reads as TGTGCCAGCAGCTTCTTGGGTCACCAGTACTTC.

V is TRBV4-1 and J is TRBJ2-1; D tentatively reads TRBD1 or TRBD2 (5 bases each). Germline CDR1 MGHRA, CDR2 YSYEKL. The germline V and J ends were trimmed by 3 bases and 5 bases, with 14 bases remaining between them. This CDR3 contains 15 residues. CDR3 sequence reads: CASSHRGDGDNEQFF. CDR3 in DNA: TGCGCCAGCAGCCACAGAGGGGACGGGGACAATGAGCAGTTCTTC.

The rearrangement links TRBV11-3 to TRBJ2-1; 7 positions agree with TRBD1. The CDR3 spans 17 residues. Looked up from germline, CDR1 is SGHNT and CDR2 is YENEEA. Losses at the gene ends were 5 bases for V and 5 bases for J; bases not matched to a gene: 15. The CDR3 DNA reads TGTGCCAGCAGCCCCGGGACAGTCTCCCCTATACACAATGAGCAGTTCTTC. Protein product: CASSPGTVSPIHNEQFF.

The V gene is TRBV9, the J gene TRBJ2-1; D may correspond to TRBD1 or TRBD2 (5 bases each). This CDR3 has 16 amino acids. The germline V gene encodes CDR1 SGDLS and CDR2 YYNGEE. V was cut by 3 bases and J by 10 bases, with 23 bases left in between. The CDR3 DNA is TGTGCCAGCAGCGACCCCCGGGACGGCGCACTCGGGGAGCAGTTCTTC. Protein product: CASSDPRDGALGEQFF.

The chain couples TRBV14 to TRBJ1-1; D is unclear. CDR1 and CDR2 from the germline V gene are SGHDN and FVKESK. Trimming removed 6 bases at V and 4 bases at J, with 15 bases between. There are 14 residues in the CDR3. Here the CDR3 DNA reads TGTGCCAGCAGGCAAAGTCAGGCGACCACTGAAGCTTTCTTT. Its translation: CASRQSQATTEAFF. The full variable domain, in which reference TRBV14 and TRBJ1-1 provide the parts outside the CDR3, is EAGVTQFPSHSVIEKGQTVTLRCDPISGHDNLYWYRRVMGKEIKFLLHFVKESKQDESGMPNNRFLAERTGGTYSTLKVQPAELEDSGVYFCASRQSQATTEAFFGQGTRLTVV.

The sample holds one count of this clone. The V and J genes are TRBV6-5 and TRBJ2-7, with 9 bases matching TRBD1. Losses at the gene ends were 5 bases for V and 2 bases for J; bases not matched to a gene: 7. Germline lookup yields CDR1 MNHEY and CDR2 SVGAGI. The CDR3 is made up of 15 amino acids. In DNA form, the CDR3 reads TGTGCCAGCAGTGCGCCGACAGGGGGGACCTACGAGCAGTACTTC. This encodes CASSAPTGGTYEQYF.

Comments on this clone: Other DNA sequences within the sample encode an identical CDR3. This chain connects TRBV5-1 to TRBJ2-7, with no clear D. Between the trimmed V and J ends, which lost 1 base and 0 bases, there was a span of 5 bases. The germline V gene has CDR1 SGHRS and CDR2 YFSETQ. The CDR3 has 13 amino acids. The CDR3 region is CASSLRTSYEQYF. The CDR3 nucleotides are TGCGCCAGCAGCTTGAGGACCTCCTACGAGCAGTACTTC.

The CDR3 loop reads CASSNGLAGPPDTQYF. Here the CDR3 DNA reads TGTGCCAGCAGTAACGGACTAGCGGGGCCCCCCGATACGCAGTATTTT. The chain carries TRBV28 and TRBJ2-3; 12 positions match TRBD2. The CDR3 length is 16 residues. Trimming removed 5 bases from V and 6 bases from J; junction bases left unmatched: 9. Germline V gene data show CDR1 as MDHEN and CDR2 as SYDVKM.

CDR3 in DNA: TGTGCCAGCAGCTTAGCCCTAGCGGGGGAAGGCACCGGGGAGCTGTTTTTT. It specifies CASSLALAGEGTGELFF. This chain uses TRBV7-8 with TRBJ2-2; 10 positions agree with TRBD2. V was clipped by 0 bases and J by 4 bases; unmatched bases: 5. The CDR3 is 17 residues long. Germline loops: CDR1 SGHVS, CDR2 FQNEAQ. Using reference TRBV7-8 and TRBJ2-2 for the parts outside the CDR3, the full variable domain is GAGVSQSPRYKVAKRGQDVALRCDPISGHVSLFWYQQALGQGPEFLTYFQNEAQLDKSGLPSDRFFAERPEGSVSTLKIQRTQQEDSAVYLCASSLALAGEGTGELFFGEGSRLTVL.

CDR3 sequence: CATSRPGLALPTNEKLFF. The CDR3 bases are TGTGCCACCAGCCGGCCTGGACTGGCCCTCCCAACTAATGAAAAACTGTTTTTT. The chain combines TRBV15 with TRBJ1-4, with D unclear. Germline assignment: CDR1 LNHNV and CDR2 YYDKDF (reference sequence). The CDR3 spans 18 residues. V was trimmed by 5 bases and J by 0 bases, leaving 19 bases between them.

The rearrangement joins TRBV2 to TRBJ2-7; 12 positions agree with TRBD1. V lost 2 bases, J lost 3 bases, and 5 bases stayed unmatched. The CDR3 spans 16 residues. Germline CDR1 reads SNHLY; CDR2 reads FYNNEI. CDR3 loop: CASSEWGQGAIYEQYF. The CDR3 DNA is TGTGCCAGCAGTGAATGGGGACAGGGGGCGATCTACGAGCAGTACTTC.

This clone appeared once. The CDR3 sequence: CASSLEGQSTDTQYF. Here the CDR3 DNA reads TGCGCCAGCAGCTTGGAGGGACAGAGCACAGATACGCAGTATTTT. The genes are TRBV5-1 and TRBJ2-3; 7 nucleotides line up with TRBD1. Unmatched junction bases numbered 1, after V lost 0 bases and J lost 0 bases. In germline, CDR1 is SGHRS, CDR2 YFSETQ. This CDR3 region has 15 residues.

The chain combines TRBV11-2 with TRBJ1-5, with 10 positions matching TRBD1. The trim removed 5 bases at V and 0 bases at J, leaving 4 bases unmatched. Germline CDR1 and CDR2: SGHAT and FQNNGV. This CDR3 comprises 16 residues. CDR3 DNA sequence: TGTGCCAGCAGCCCAGGGACAGGGGTTAGCAATCAGCCCCAGCATTTT. Translated, it gives CASSPGTGVSNQPQHF.